Described below is a single TCR beta chain sequence and its context. Its antigen is unidentified. This specimen comes from a study of T cells after yellow fever vaccination. Whole-study context: Fractions of limited cellularity were prepared by means of SMART-Seq v4 Ultra Low Input.

TCRdb independently ran MiXCR on the 5' RACE reads; one entry per CDR3 protein. The top ten hold around 17% of the sample, which has 320,000 or so distinct CDR3 sequences, 8% to 9.5% seen once. With 0 bases clipped from V and 6 bases from J, the junction kept 10 bases outside the gene matches. Germline loops: CDR1 SGHRS, CDR2 YFSETQ. The CDR3 consists of 17 residues. Study outcomes and limitations: Most primary-vaccination clones reappeared after the booster (about 97% CD4, roughly 88% CD8).

This TCR was recovered from a young man who received the YFV17D yellow fever vaccine. The V call is TRBV5-1, the J call TRBJ2-2; TRBD2 matches 8 bases. Source: PBMCs, taken about 49 days after the first yellow fever vaccination. CDR3 DNA sequence: TGCGCCAGCAGCTTGGCCACTGTAGCGGGGTTGTCCGGGGAGCTGTTTTTT. Translating it yields CASSLATVAGLSGELFF.